Below are 30 T cell receptor beta chains sequenced from a single sample in a study of T cells in Graves' hyperthyroidism and ophthalmopathy. The source material, RNA transcripts, was used to amplify TCR beta CDR3 regions. When the TCR CDR3 underwent first-round RT-PCR, the HTBI primer set was used. TCRdb reanalysed the multiplex PCR reads using MiXCR and keeps one entry per CDR3 protein. The table includes roughly 700,000 distinct CDR3 sequences, 12% to 15% detected once. Sequences were obtained from blood. Receptor source: a woman aged 18-29 years with Graves' hyperthyroidism.

This clonotype occurred many times. The genes are TRBV28 and TRBJ1-3; D perhaps matches TRBD1 (5 bases). The CDR3 runs 15 residues. Germline V gene lookup returns CDR1 MDHEN and CDR2 SYDVKM. Trimming cost V 6 bases and J 1 base, with 13 bases left between them. The CDR3 nucleotides are TGTGCCAGCAGCCCGCGGAGGGGTTCTGGAAACACCATATATTTT. Translated: CASSPRRGSGNTIYF.

This clonotype was recorded only once. The chain is built from TRBV11-2 and TRBJ2-1; 10 bases are shared with TRBD2. This CDR3 region has 18 residues. The germline CDR1 and CDR2 sequences are SGHAT and FQNNGV. V lost 1 base, J lost 6 bases, and 12 bases stayed unmatched. The CDR3 spells CASSLVWLAGADTNEQFF. The CDR3, as DNA: TGTGCCAGCAGCTTAGTTTGGCTAGCGGGAGCGGACACCAATGAGCAGTTCTTC. Filled out from reference TRBV11-2 and TRBJ2-1, the complete variable domain reads EAGVAQSPRYKIIEKRQSVAFWCNPISGHATLYWYQQILGQGPKLLIQFQNNGVVDDSQLPKDRFSAERLKGVDSTLKIQPAKLEDSAVYLCASSLVWLAGADTNEQFFGPGTRLTVL.

V and J are TRBV7-8 and TRBJ2-1; 12 bases are a match to TRBD2. The CDR3 runs 17 residues. Germline V gene lookup returns CDR1 SGHVS and CDR2 FQNEAQ. After removal of 2 bases from V and 9 bases from J, the junction contained 11 bases not matched to a gene. The CDR3 DNA reads TGTGCCAGCAGCTTAATGGGACTAGCGGGTCTTCTAAGTGAGCAGTTCTTC. Protein product: CASSLMGLAGLLSEQFF. Using reference TRBV7-8 and TRBJ2-1 for the parts outside the CDR3, the full variable domain is GAGVSQSPRYKVAKRGQDVALRCDPISGHVSLFWYQQALGQGPEFLTYFQNEAQLDKSGLPSDRFFAERPEGSVSTLKIQRTQQEDSAVYLCASSLMGLAGLLSEQFFGPGTRLTVL.

The J gene is TRBJ1-4, the V gene TRBV6-1; no definite D call. The CDR3 totals 16 residues. CDR1 and CDR2 (germline): MNHNS, SASEGT. Trimming removed 5 bases at V and 5 bases at J, with 18 bases between. The CDR3 bases are TGTGCCAGCAGTCCGGACGGAGTCGGCCCAAATGAAAAACTGTTTTTT. It yields the protein CASSPDGVGPNEKLFF.

This clonotype occurred a few times. The rearrangement uses TRBV7-9 and TRBJ1-2; the D is unclear. CDR3 size: 13 residues. Germline assignment: CDR1 SEHNR and CDR2 FQNEAQ (reference sequence). V was shortened by 6 bases and J by 4 bases, with 12 bases between the two germline ends. CDR3 nucleotide sequence: TGTGCCAGCAGTCAACCAGATCCCTATGGCTACACCTTC. Translation: CASSQPDPYGYTF.

The rearrangement links TRBV3-1 to TRBJ2-3; D may be TRBD2 (5 bases). The germline gives CDR1 LGHDT, CDR2 YNNKEL (reference sequence). This CDR3 region has 16 residues. Trimming took off 4 bases at V and 4 bases at J, with 18 bases between the two ends. The CDR3 region has the DNA TGTGCCAGCAGCCCCATCTCGGGCCTAGCCCCAGATACGCAGTATTTT. It specifies CASSPISGLAPDTQYF.

The chain recombines TRBV7-2 with TRBJ2-1; 11 bases match TRBD2. V shed 1 base, J shed 8 bases, and the junction held 4 bases outside the gene matches. Germline lookup yields CDR1 SGHTA and CDR2 FQGNSA. This CDR3 region has 15 residues. The CDR3 DNA reads as TGTGCCAGCAGCTTAGGACTAGCGGGAATATATGAGCAGTTCTTC. It is translated as CASSLGLAGIYEQFF.

This clonotype appeared a few times. This rearrangement joins TRBV24-1 to TRBJ2-1, with TRBD2 matching over 11 bases. The CDR3 runs 14 residues. Germline CDR1 is KGHDR and CDR2 is SFDVKD. V lost 7 bases and J lost 10; bases outside the gene matches: 8. The CDR3 here is CATSIAGGPGEQFF. The CDR3 DNA reads TGTGCCACCAGCATAGCGGGAGGGCCGGGGGAGCAGTTCTTC.

This clonotype was recorded at least ten times. The chain couples TRBV2 to TRBJ1-5; D gene uncertain. The CDR3 consists of 15 residues. Per the germline V gene, CDR1 is SNHLY and CDR2 is FYNNEI. The V end was cut by 8 bases, the J end by 4 bases, with 18 bases between. CDR3 loop: CASEMEGLSNQPQHF. The CDR3 DNA follows: TGTGCCAGCGAGATGGAGGGTCTGAGTAATCAGCCCCAGCATTTT. Based on the CDR3 plus reference TRBV2 and TRBJ1-5, the full variable domain is EPEVTQTPSHQVTQMGQEVILRCVPISNHLYFYWYRQILGQKVEFLVSFYNNEISEKSEIFDDQFSVERPDGSNFTLKIRSTKLEDSAMYFCASEMEGLSNQPQHFGDGTRLSIL.

The chain carries TRBV12-3 or TRBV12-4 and TRBJ1-4; 8 bases align to TRBD1. This CDR3 is built from 14 residues. V gave up 3 bases and J gave up 5 bases; unmatched junction bases: 2. CDR3 in amino acids: CASSFRDRNEKLFF. CDR3 sequence (DNA): TGTGCCAGCAGTTTCCGGGACAGGAATGAAAAACTGTTTTTT.

This clonotype was counted at least ten times. This chain connects TRBV7-2 to TRBJ2-1; 9 bases fit TRBD2. CDR3 length equals 16 residues. The ends lost 1 base at V and 4 bases at J; junction bases unmatched: 5. Looked up from germline, CDR1 is SGHTA and CDR2 is FQGNSA. Written as DNA, the CDR3 is TGTGCCAGCAGCTTAGGTAGCGGGGGTGCTTACAATGAGCAGTTCTTC. It specifies CASSLGSGGAYNEQFF. Using reference TRBV7-2 and TRBJ2-1 for the parts outside the CDR3, the full variable domain is GAGVSQSPSNKVTEKGKDVELRCDPISGHTALYWYRQSLGQGLEFLIYFQGNSAPDKSGLPSDRFSAERTGGSVSTLTIQRTQQEDSAVYLCASSLGSGGAYNEQFFGPGTRLTVL.

This clonotype has ten or more counts. The chain couples TRBV20-1 to TRBJ2-4; 8 bases line up with TRBD1. V shed 8 bases and J 1 base; nucleotides not matched to a gene: 13. The CDR3 sequence is 16 residues long. Germline CDR1 is DFQATT and CDR2 is SNEGSKA (reference sequence). As DNA, the CDR3 is TGCAGTATCACCAGGGGGCCTTCCCAGGCCAAAAACATTCAGTACTTC. Residues: CSITRGPSQAKNIQYF.

This chain links TRBV5-4 with TRBJ2-7; 10 bases are a match to TRBD2. J lost 5 bases, V lost 4 bases, and 6 bases had no gene match. CDR1 and CDR2 from the germline V gene are SGHNT and YYREEE (reference sequence). The CDR3 length is 14 residues. In DNA form, the CDR3 reads TGTGCCAGCAGCCCGGGACTAGCGCTCGACGAGCAGTACTTC. Translated, it gives CASSPGLALDEQYF.

There are a few counts of this clonotype. V gene TRBV20-1 combines with J gene TRBJ2-1; the match to TRBD1 covers 9 bases. V dropped 0 bases and J dropped 7; count of bases not matched to a gene: 7. CDR1 and CDR2 from the germline V gene are DFQATT and SNEGSKA (reference sequence). The CDR3 sequence is 15 residues long. The CDR3 here is CSARDRRGQGNEQFF. The DNA for the CDR3 is TGCAGTGCTAGAGATAGGAGGGGACAGGGAAATGAGCAGTTCTTC.

This clonotype showed up just a few times. The chain is built from TRBV4-3 and TRBJ2-5; D is unresolved. Trimming shortened V by 5 bases and J by 2 bases, and 12 bases separated the two germline ends. Germline V gene lookup returns CDR1 LGHNA and CDR2 YSLEER. CDR3 length: 14 residues. The CDR3 here is CASSGAAEQETQYF. The CDR3 nucleotides read TGCGCCAGCAGCGGTGCGGCGGAACAAGAGACCCAGTACTTC.

This chain joins TRBV27 and TRBJ1-2, with D unresolved. In germline, CDR1 is MNHEY, CDR2 SMNVEV (reference sequence). The CDR3 length is 16 residues. The V end was cut by 5 bases, the J end by 4 bases, with 20 bases between. In DNA form, the CDR3 reads TGTGCCAGCAGTCCGCCAGGACTCCTATTGGGCTATGGCTACACCTTC. Residues: CASSPPGLLLGYGYTF.

This clonotype was picked up a small number of times. The rearrangement links TRBV5-6 to TRBJ2-1, with D uncertain. The germline V gene has CDR1 SGHDT and CDR2 YYEEEE. This CDR3 is 15 amino acids long. V lost 2 bases and J 7 bases, leaving 16 bases between the germline ends. The DNA of the CDR3 is TGTGCCAGCAGCTTCGTCAGGTATCGAACTAATGAGCAGTTCTTC. Translating it yields CASSFVRYRTNEQFF.

The sample holds many counts of this clonotype. This chain connects TRBV7-2 to TRBJ2-5; perhaps D is TRBD1 or TRBD2 (5 bases each). Trimming pared 3 bases from V and 0 bases from J, leaving 11 bases between. Germline values: CDR1 SGHTA, CDR2 FQGNSA. There are 15 residues in the CDR3. The DNA for the CDR3 is TGTGCCAGCAGCTTCTGGGGGTTCGACCAAGAGACCCAGTACTTC. It is translated as CASSFWGFDQETQYF. Full variable domain (rest looked up from reference TRBV7-2 and TRBJ2-5): GAGVSQSPSNKVTEKGKDVELRCDPISGHTALYWYRQSLGQGLEFLIYFQGNSAPDKSGLPSDRFSAERTGGSVSTLTIQRTQQEDSAVYLCASSFWGFDQETQYFGPGTRLLVL.

The V call is TRBV28, the J call TRBJ2-7; D is undetermined. The V gene's germline CDR1 is MDHEN and CDR2 SYDVKM. V was trimmed by 6 bases and J by 5 bases, leaving 14 bases between them. CDR3 size: 13 residues. The CDR3 sequence: CASRAPVVNEQYF. CDR3 in DNA: TGTGCCAGCAGAGCACCTGTGGTTAACGAGCAGTACTTC.

This clonotype came up many times. V gene TRBV7-9 combines with J gene TRBJ2-1; 11 bases are a match to TRBD2. V dropped 3 bases and J dropped 1; count of bases not matched to a gene: 5. There are 17 residues in the CDR3. The V gene's germline CDR1 is SEHNR and CDR2 FQNEAQ (reference sequence). The CDR3 is CASSLTASGRSYNEQFF. For the CDR3, the DNA is TGTGCCAGCAGCTTGACGGCTAGCGGGAGGTCCTACAATGAGCAGTTCTTC. Full variable domain (rest looked up from reference TRBV7-9 and TRBJ2-1): DTGVSQNPRHKITKRGQNVTFRCDPISEHNRLYWYRQTLGQGPEFLTYFQNEAQLEKSRLLSDRFSAERPKGSFSTLEIQRTEQGDSAMYLCASSLTASGRSYNEQFFGPGTRLTVL.

This clonotype was counted only a few times. The J gene is TRBJ2-7, the V gene TRBV19; D could derive from TRBD1 or TRBD2 (5 bases each). The V gene's germline CDR1 is LNHDA and CDR2 SQIVND (reference sequence). The CDR3 consists of 14 residues. V was pared by 10 bases and J by 5 bases, with 21 bases between. CDR3: CATAPGWGTHEQYF. CDR3 sequence (DNA): TGTGCCACCGCCCCGGGCTGGGGGACCCACGAGCAGTACTTC.

Many counts were recorded for this clonotype. V is TRBV27 and J is TRBJ2-7; TRBD2 is a possible D gene (7 bases). The length of the CDR3 is 14 residues. Germline CDR1 reads MNHEY; CDR2 reads SMNVEV (reference sequence). Trimming took 6 bases from V and 5 from J, leaving 17 bases between them. The DNA for the CDR3 is TGTGCCAGCAGCGAGGGGGGGAGTCTCCACGAGCAGTACTTC. Its protein is CASSEGGSLHEQYF.

This clonotype was seen repeatedly, ten times or more. This chain connects TRBV6-2 or TRBV6-3 to TRBJ1-1, with no clear D. Trimming took off 0 bases at V and 3 bases at J, with 11 bases between the two ends. The length of the CDR3 is 15 residues. The germline V gene has CDR1 MNHEY and CDR2 SVGEGT. For the CDR3, the DNA is TGTGCCAGCAGTTACTCCTTGGCCTCCGACACTGAAGCTTTCTTT. Its translation: CASSYSLASDTEAFF.

Many counts were recorded for this clonotype. The V call is TRBV4-2, the J call TRBJ1-3; D is unclear. This CDR3 is 15 amino acids long. Germline CDR1 is LGHNA and CDR2 is YNFKEQ. Trimming took off 1 base at V and 0 bases at J, with 7 bases between the two ends. The CDR3 DNA reads as TGTGCCAGCAGCCAAGTTTGGGACTCTGGAAACACCATATATTTT. This codes for CASSQVWDSGNTIYF.

This clonotype was picked up many times. The chain has TRBV27 and TRBJ2-7; TRBD1 agrees at 10 bases. The CDR3 has 13 residues. Germline assignment: CDR1 MNHEY and CDR2 SMNVEV (reference sequence). J gave up 6 bases and V 7 bases, and 6 bases lay outside the gene matches. In DNA, the CDR3 is TGTGCCAGCACAGGGACAGGGGTCGGCGAGCAGTACTTC. Translation gives CASTGTGVGEQYF.

This chain joins TRBV4-3 and TRBJ2-1, with 11 bases fitting TRBD2. The CDR3 runs 17 residues. The germline CDR1 and CDR2 sequences are LGHNA and YSLEER. With V trimmed by 3 bases and J by 4 bases, 8 bases remained unmatched. CDR3: CASSQDIGTSGYNEQFF. Written as DNA, the CDR3 is TGCGCCAGCAGCCAGGATATCGGGACTAGCGGTTACAATGAGCAGTTCTTC.

As for this clonotype: This sequence may be a read error, since a much larger clone differs from it by one base. The DNA of the CDR3 is TGCAGTGCTTCTCCAGGGGAGACTGAAGCTTTCTTT. Translation gives CSASPGETEAFF. The V gene is TRBV20-1, the J gene TRBJ1-1; possibly TRBD1 for D (6 bases). Germline assignment: CDR1 DFQATT and CDR2 SNEGSKA (reference sequence). Trimming left V 5 bases short and J 5 bases short, with 12 bases between. The CDR3 has 12 amino acids.

This clonotype was found once. The rearrangement uses TRBV7-9 and TRBJ2-2, with D perhaps being TRBD1 or TRBD2 (5 bases each). Germline V gene sequence: CDR1 SEHNR, CDR2 FQNEAQ (reference sequence). This CDR3 contains 14 residues. The germline V and J ends were trimmed by 7 bases and 6 bases, with 15 bases remaining between them. CDR3 sequence reads: CASTRGAVPGELFF. The CDR3 DNA reads TGTGCCAGCACCAGAGGGGCAGTGCCCGGGGAGCTGTTTTTT.

This clonotype was observed at least ten times. The V gene is TRBV13, the J gene TRBJ2-7, with 7 nucleotides matching TRBD2. The V gene end was trimmed by 3 bases and the J gene end by 7 bases; junction bases not matched to a gene: 9. The CDR3 spans 14 residues. The germline gives CDR1 PRHDT, CDR2 FYEKMQ (reference sequence). The CDR3 DNA is TGTGCCAGCAGCTTGGGGAGGGCCGCCCCAGAGCAGTACTTC. Protein: CASSLGRAAPEQYF.

This rearrangement joins TRBV18 to TRBJ2-5, with TRBD1 matching 8 bases. This CDR3 region has 17 residues. J gave up 5 bases and V 3 bases, and 14 bases lay outside the gene matches. CDR1 is KGHSH, CDR2 LQKENI, per germline. Here the CDR3 DNA reads TGTGCCAGCTCACCGTCGGAAGACAGGGGAACGGGGGAGACCCAGTACTTC. Protein sequence: CASSPSEDRGTGETQYF.